This T cell receptor (beta chain) is drawn from a study of blood T cell repertoires in COVID-19. Whole-study context: PBMCs, B-cell-depleted T cells, or T cells were the source of the cDNA or gDNA that made up the material.

The germline V gene has CDR1 SGHRS and CDR2 YFSETQ. The CDR3 totals 15 residues. Trimming pared 4 bases from V and 3 bases from J, leaving 16 bases between. The table came from immunoSEQ multiplex PCR; TCRdb's copy has only in-frame clones and leaves some out. The data contain roughly 260,000 clones, roughly 89% of them singletons. V and J are TRBV5-1 and TRBJ1-2, with D unresolved. The specimen sequenced was PBMCs or T cells enriched from blood (not recorded which). This sequence was found in a woman aged 25 to 39 with acute COVID-19. CDR3 in amino acids: CASSPLLSPHYGYTF. The DNA of the CDR3 is TGCGCCAGCAGCCCACTCCTAAGCCCCCACTATGGCTACACCTTC.